These T cell receptor beta chains were read from a single sample in a study of blood T cell repertoires in COVID-19. TCRdb's table, derived via immunoSEQ multiplex PCR, lists solely in-frame clones and lacks some. This table has about 310,000 clones, roughly 90% appearing once. The sample comprised PBMCs or T cells enriched from blood (not recorded which). The receptors derive from a woman between 40 and 55 years old who had recovered from COVID-19. Each CDR3 is given with its conserved first and last residue. Each record gives: J gene, clone size, D gene, V gene, CDR3 DNA, CDR3 protein. The D gene is left open where the match is weak. Expanded clones are given a class, and other clones once, few, many or no size at all.

>TRBJ2-3|NA|NA|TRBV15
TGTGCCACCAGCAGAGATACGGGAGCTGGGAATACGCAGTATTTT
CATSRDTGAGNTQYF
>TRBJ2-3|once|TRBD1|TRBV6-2/TRBV6-3
TGTGCCAGCAGTTACCCTCCGTGGACAGGCCTCTACACAGATACGCAGTATTTT
CASSYPPWTGLYTDTQYF
>TRBJ2-2|NA|TRBD2|TRBV5-6
TGTGCCAGCAGCCGGGGACTAGCCACCGAGCTGTTTTTT
CASSRGLATELFF
>TRBJ2-5|NA|NA|TRBV5-6
TGTGCCAGCAGCCCCTCAGGGGCGACTAAGACCCAGTACTTC
CASSPSGATKTQYF
>TRBJ1-5|NA|NA|TRBV3-1/TRBV3-2
TGTGCCAGCAGCCCTCCAGGGTTTCAGCCCCAGCATTTT
CASSPPGFQPQHF
>TRBJ1-4|NA|TRBD1|TRBV6-5
TGTGCCAGCAGTTCACAGGACAGGGGTGGTGAAAAACTGTTTTTT
CASSSQDRGGEKLFF
>TRBJ1-1|NA|TRBD1|TRBV10-1
TGCGCCAGCAGTGCGTACAGGGGCCCGGGGACTGAAGCTTTCTTT
CASSAYRGPGTEAFF
>TRBJ1-2|NA|NA|TRBV18
TGTGCCAGCGCGGGGACGGACCTTATCTATGGCTACACCTTC
CASAGTDLIYGYTF
>TRBJ2-7|NA|TRBD1|TRBV10-1
TGCGCCAGCAGTAGCCCCCCCCAAGATTGGGACAGAGAGACGGAGTACGAGCAGTACTTC
CASSSPPQDWDRETEYEQYF
>TRBJ2-2|NA|TRBD1|TRBV30
TGTGCCTCACTAGGACAGGGGGCCCGGGAGCTGTTTTTT
CASLGQGARELFF
>TRBJ1-6|NA|NA|TRBV3-1/TRBV3-2
TGTGCCAGCAGCGCCGCAGGACAGCATTCACCCCTCCACTTT
CASSAAGQHSPLHF
>TRBJ1-1|NA|TRBD1|TRBV25-1
TGTGCCACCGGGACAGGAGCCTTACATGAAGCTTTCTTT
CATGTGALHEAFF
>TRBJ2-2|NA|TRBD1|TRBV11-2
TGTGCCAGCAGCTCTGGGACAGGCTACACCGGGGAGCTGTTTTTT
CASSSGTGYTGELFF
>TRBJ2-7|NA|TRBD1|TRBV5-1
TGCGCCAGCAGCAACCGGACAGGGGGCACCTACGAGCAGTACTTC
CASSNRTGGTYEQYF
>TRBJ1-1|once|TRBD1|TRBV3-1/TRBV3-2
TGTGCCAGCAGCACGACAGGGGGCGAAACTGAAGCTTTCTTT
CASSTTGGETEAFF
>TRBJ2-3|once|NA|TRBV11-2
NA
CASSSSSWPTDTQYF
>TRBJ2-7|NA|TRBD1|TRBV29-1
TGCAGCGTTACCTTTGGACAGGGCGCGAGGCCCTCCTACGAGCAGTACTTC
CSVTFGQGARPSYEQYF
>TRBJ1-5|NA|NA|TRBV30
TGTGCCTGGACTGGCGGGACGGCCGGGCCCCAGCATTTT
CAWTGGTAGPQHF
>TRBJ1-1|NA|NA|TRBV7-9
TGTGCCAGCAGCTTATCCCCGGGGGACACTGAAGCTTTCTTT
CASSLSPGDTEAFF
>TRBJ1-1|NA|NA|TRBV9
TGTGCCAGCAGCGTAGACTTCTGGAGGAACACTGAAGCTTTCTTT
CASSVDFWRNTEAFF
>TRBJ1-4|NA|NA|TRBV28
TGTGCCACCCTTGAGGGTGAAAAACTGTTTTTT
CATLEGEKLFF
>TRBJ2-7|NA|TRBD1|TRBV28
TGTGCCAGCAGTCCGAAACAGGGGGCTGGGCAGTACTTC
CASSPKQGAGQYF
>TRBJ2-3|NA|TRBD2|TRBV29-1
TGCAGCGTTCGGACTAGCGGCACAGATACGCAGTATTTT
CSVRTSGTDTQYF
>TRBJ2-2|NA|NA|TRBV24-1
TGTGCCACCAGTGATTGGCGGGGAAGCCCCGGGGAGCTGTTTTTT
CATSDWRGSPGELFF
>TRBJ2-7|few|NA|TRBV6-5
TGTGCCAGCGGGCGGGCCACGGACGAGCAGTACTTC
CASGRATDEQYF
>TRBJ1-5|NA|TRBD1|TRBV7-2
TGTGCCAGCAGCTCGAAACCGGGACAGCGACATCAGCCCCAGCATTTT
CASSSKPGQRHQPQHF
>TRBJ1-4|once|NA|TRBV5-1
TGCGCCAGCACCGGGGGATCGACTAATGAAAAACTGTTTTTT
CASTGGSTNEKLFF
>TRBJ2-1|once|TRBD2|TRBV18
TGTGCCAGCTCACCACTAACTAGCGGGGGGAATGAGCAGTTCTTC
CASSPLTSGGNEQFF
>TRBJ2-4|NA|NA|TRBV11-2
TGTGCCAGCAGCTTGGGCGGCCAGGGGGCCAAAAACATTCAGTACTTC
CASSLGGQGAKNIQYF
>TRBJ2-3|once|NA|TRBV7-8
TGTGCCAGCACCTTCCAGTTTCGGGTAGATACGCAGTATTTT
CASTFQFRVDTQYF
>TRBJ2-2|once|NA|TRBV6-5
TGTGCCGCCCGGGCTCTGGGGGCATCGGGGGAGCTGTTTTTT
CAARALGASGELFF
>TRBJ2-7|NA|NA|TRBV7-2
TGTGCCAGCAGTTCGAGGGCATTCTACGAGCAGTACTTC
CASSSRAFYEQYF
>TRBJ1-5|NA|NA|TRBV5-1
TGCGCCAGCAGCTTCCAGCCAGGGCAGCCCCAGCATTTT
CASSFQPGQPQHF
>TRBJ2-1|NA|NA|TRBV6-5
TGTGCCACCACAGAGACGGTGTGGGACAATGAGCAGTTCTTC
CATTETVWDNEQFF
>TRBJ1-2|NA|NA|TRBV7-8
TGTGCCAGCAGCTCTAGGGCAGGGCGGCTTGGCTACACCTTC
CASSSRAGRLGYTF
>TRBJ2-2|NA|TRBD2|TRBV28
TGTGCCAGCTCAGCCGCGGGGGAGGCCGGGGAGCTGTTTTTT
CASSAAGEAGELFF
>TRBJ1-6|NA|NA|TRBV6-5
TGTGCCAGCAGTTTTGAAGGGGGTCAGGAATCACCCCTCCACTTT
CASSFEGGQESPLHF
>TRBJ2-7|few|NA|TRBV7-2
TGTGCCAGCAGCATAGGGAGCGGCGGCTCCTACGAGCAGTACTTC
CASSIGSGGSYEQYF
>TRBJ2-3|once|TRBD2|TRBV3-1/TRBV3-2
TGTGCCAGCAGCCAAGGATCTAGCGGGAGCACAGATACGCAGTATTTT
CASSQGSSGSTDTQYF
>TRBJ2-5|NA|NA|TRBV24-1
TGTGCCACCAGTGATTTTCCGGGCCAAGAGACCCAGTACTTC
CATSDFPGQETQYF
>TRBJ2-2|few|TRBD1|TRBV7-9
TGTGCCAGCAGCCCAGACAGGGCGACCGGGGAGCTGTTTTTT
CASSPDRATGELFF
>TRBJ2-6|NA|TRBD2|TRBV15
TGTGCCACCAGCAGAGAAGGGAGGGTCCTCCCTGGGGCCAACGTCCTGACTTTC
CATSREGRVLPGANVLTF
>TRBJ1-5|NA|NA|TRBV5-1
TGCGCCAGCAGCTTTGAGGGAGAACAGCCCCAGCATTTT
CASSFEGEQPQHF
>TRBJ1-2|NA|NA|TRBV2
TGTGCCAGCACCAAAGGGGTACTGACCTATGGCTACACCTTC
CASTKGVLTYGYTF
>TRBJ1-4|NA|NA|TRBV28
TGTGCCAGCAGTTCGACAGTTCCTAATGAAAAACTGTTTTTT
CASSSTVPNEKLFF
>TRBJ2-2|NA|NA|TRBV9
TGTGCCAGCAACGCGGGGATCGGGGAGCTGTTTTTT
CASNAGIGELFF
>TRBJ2-7|NA|NA|TRBV29-1
TGCAGCGTCGAAGGGCAGGGCGACTACGAGCAGTACTTC
CSVEGQGDYEQYF
>TRBJ2-5|NA|NA|TRBV5-4
TGTGCCAGCAGCCCGGGGGCAGGGGGTGTGACCCAGTACTTC
CASSPGAGGVTQYF